This record concerns one T cell receptor beta chain sequence. This clone came up once. Its recognized antigen is unknown. It has no much larger one-base neighbor in the sample; base qualities were not kept. These data belong to a study of control samples from healthy donors and cancer patients (TCRdb year 2020). The germline V gene provides CDR1 MGHRA and CDR2 YSYEKL. The CDR3 covers 15 residues, taking in both the cysteine and the phenylalanine. The DNA shown is the 45-base CDR3, in frame from base 1. V is shortened by 1 base, J by 6 bases, and the region joining them spans 14 bases. Libraries were built with the immunoSEQ multiplex PCR assay. TCRdb mirrors the immuneACCESS table, restricted to in-frame sequences. Some clones are absent from its copies; in checked studies, under half trace to an unresolved V gene, and the reason for the others is unknown. For this sample the table gives about 90,000 clones, of which around nine tenths were detected only once. The ten largest clones add up to about 4% of the sample.

Sequencing was carried out using blood. The receptor was derived from a woman under 30 in good health. Recombination linked TRBV4-1 to TRBJ2-3, with the D segment identity uncertain. The CDR3: CASSQAEARVDTQYF. The DNA sequence is TGCGCCAGCAGCCAAGCAGAGGCTAGGGTGGATACGCAGTATTTT.